The present T cell receptor beta chain was sequenced within a study of blood T cell repertoires in COVID-19 (dated by TCRdb to about 2020). Concerning the study at large: Collaborator samples came from the United States, Italy and Spain and covered acute and convalescent phases of COVID-19. The repertoires were released in a freely available public database intended as a resource for research on the immune response to SARS-CoV-2. Where available, HLA class I and class II types were taken from metadata supplied by the sample provider and were not determined by assay-based typing. Nearly every sample came with metadata listing a de-identified subject ID, COVID-19 status, age in years and sex. The material from the prospective study consisted of cDNA or gDNA derived from T cells, B-cell-depleted T cells, or PBMCs. Subjects who had been exposed to COVID-19, were actively infected with it, or had recovered from it provided the deeply sampled blood TCRbeta repertoires that made up the dataset. The samples were drawn from the first 160 participants of the ongoing ImmuneRACE study and from 1,254 subjects provided by 6 global collaborators.

The immunoSEQ Assay, a bias-controlled multiplex PCR, was used to amplify TCRbeta CDR3 regions from genomic DNA. The authors' analysis ran thus. The number of nucleated cells in each sample was estimated from the amplification of reference gene primers within the assay. To quantify the absolute abundance of each unique TCRbeta CDR3 rearrangement, sequence reads were collapsed and filtered. For each sample, productive Simpson clonality was calculated as the square root of Simpson's diversity index across productive rearrangements. Drawn from immuneACCESS, this table holds only the in-frame rearrangements with V and J called that TCRdb kept. Clones are partly lost; checked studies trace under half to an unresolved V gene and leave the rest unexplained. V and J calls and clone size are copied from that table; D and trimming were computed from the DNA. The sample table shows some 100,000 clones, and about 84% are seen once. 25% of the sample belongs to the ten largest clones.

Reading the germline V gene (reference sequence) gives CDR1 MNHEY and CDR2 SMNVEV. From V the trimming removes 0 bases and from J it removes 4 bases, while the gene matches leave 5 bases of the junction unaccounted for. The cysteine opens and the phenylalanine closes a CDR3 of 16 amino acids. Only CDR3 DNA is held: 48 bases, read in frame from base 1. This clone is medium-sized (0.01 to 0.1%). Its antigen is not yet known. There are no base qualities to consult, and no much larger clone falls within one base. The full study reports these points: How much clinical and demographic metadata was included differed by source and by participant, and the metadata was provided uncurated.

The collaborating institutions used their own protocols to collect whole blood in K2EDTA tubes. For TCRbeta analysis, collaborator samples were shipped as frozen whole blood, as isolated PBMCs, or as DNA extracted from either sample type. The sequence was obtained from a human donor in a cohort sampled during active COVID-19. Rearrangement joined TRBV27 to TRBJ1-5; 8 central nucleotides agree with TRBD1. Material for sequencing was peripheral blood. The CDR3 here reads CASSLSGTGQNQPQHF. Read as DNA, the sequence is TGTGCCAGCAGTTTATCGGGGACAGGACAAAATCAGCCCCAGCATTTT.